This TCR beta chain was documented in a study of T cell responses to AZD1222 COVID-19 vaccine. General study points: Spike-specific TCR breadth and depth rose after two AZD1222 doses. It was only after the peak T cell response that any repertoires were sampled.

Remarks on this clone: Its specificity is unknown.

The CDR3 extends over 13 amino acids. The V and J ends lost 2 bases and 3 bases respectively, with 7 bases between them. CDR1 SGHTA and CDR2 FQGNSA come from the germline V gene. The assay was immunoSEQ multiplex PCR, and TCRdb's table has in-frame clones only and misses some. The sample includes more than 95,000 clones, just over 90% seen only once; the top ten take just over 7%. Sequenced material: peripheral blood, taken on day 0 of AZD1222 vaccination. The source of this sequence is an adult in good health. The rearrangement joins TRBV7-2 to TRBJ1-2; weak D call: TRBD1 (6 bases). Here the CDR3 DNA reads TGTGCCAGCAGCTTATGGACAGACTATGGCTACACCTTC. It yields the protein CASSLWTDYGYTF. Complete variable domain (other parts from reference TRBV7-2 and TRBJ1-2): GAGVSQSPSNKVTEKGKDVELRCDPISGHTALYWYRQSLGQGLEFLIYFQGNSAPDKSGLPSDRFSAERTGGSVSTLTIQRTQQEDSAVYLCASSLWTDYGYTFGSGTRLTVV.